These T cell receptor beta chains were read from a single sample in a study of CD4 T cell repertoires in COVID-19. Sequencing used immunoSEQ multiplex PCR; TCRdb keeps in-frame clones, though not all of them. Here the sample spans approximately 24,000 clones, approximately 93% being singletons. This material consisted of circulating follicular helper CD4+ T cells (cTfh) from blood, taken before the COVID-19 pandemic. The receptors here all came from a human donor who had COVID-19. Both conserved end residues are part of each CDR3. A D gene is named only where the DNA matches it firmly. Clone size is stated in some rows and not others, as once, few, many or a class when expanded.

j_call v_call d_call clone_size cdr3_length cdr3_nt cdr3_aa
TRBJ2-2 TRBV11-3 . . 14 TGTGCCAGCAGCTTCGGACATTACACCGGGGAGCTGTTTTTT CASSFGHYTGELFF
TRBJ1-2 TRBV19 TRBD1 . 16 TGTGCCAGTAGTATTGAACCGGGACAGGGTGTCCATGGCTACACCTTC CASSIEPGQGVHGYTF
TRBJ2-3 TRBV10-1 TRBD2 few 15 TGCGCCAGCAGTGAGTTTGCTGGTAGCGGGAATACGCAGTATTTT CASSEFAGSGNTQYF
TRBJ2-2 TRBV6-5 . . 13 TGTGCCAGCAGTTACCCACTGTCCGGGGAGCTGTTTTTT CASSYPLSGELFF
TRBJ2-7 TRBV11-2 TRBD2 . 14 TGTGCCAGCAGCTGGTCTAGCGGAGACTACGAGCAGTACTTC CASSWSSGDYEQYF
TRBJ2-2 TRBV5-1 . . 15 TGCGCCAGCAGCGTGGGACTGAGGAACACCGGGGAGCTGTTTTTT CASSVGLRNTGELFF
TRBJ2-2 TRBV6-1 . . 14 TGTGCCAGCCTTGACGGGAGAAGGTCCGGGGAGCTGTTTTTT CASLDGRRSGELFF
TRBJ2-3 TRBV10-1 TRBD2 . 14 TGCGCCAGCAGTTTAACTAGCGGGGGGGCAACGCAGTATTTT CASSLTSGGATQYF
TRBJ2-5 TRBV5-4 TRBD2 . 15 TGTGCCAGCACCAAGGGACTAGCGGGGGAAGAGACCCAGTACTTC CASTKGLAGEETQYF
TRBJ1-4 TRBV12-5 TRBD1 . 16 TGTGCTAGTGGTTCGGGACAGGGGGTCCTAGGTGAAAAACTGTTTTTT CASGSGQGVLGEKLFF
TRBJ2-7 TRBV28 TRBD2 . 14 TGTGCCAGCACGCGGGGGGCTAGCGGGAACGAGCAGTACTTC CASTRGASGNEQYF
TRBJ2-7 TRBV28 TRBD1 . 16 TGTGCCAGCAGTGCCATGGGACAGGGGAAGGCCTACGAGCAGTACTTC CASSAMGQGKAYEQYF
TRBJ2-2 TRBV4-1 . . 15 TGCGCCAGCAGCCGAGAACAGTGGAACACCGGGGAGCTGTTTTTT CASSREQWNTGELFF
TRBJ1-1 TRBV28 TRBD1 . 14 TGTGCCAGCAGTGGGAAACAGGGGGCTGTTGAAGCTTTCTTT CASSGKQGAVEAFF
TRBJ2-7 TRBV7-8 . . 14 TGTGCCAGCAGCTTAGGGACGGCAAGCGGCGAGCAGTACTTC CASSLGTASGEQYF
TRBJ1-1 TRBV5-4 . . 13 TGTGCCAGCAGCCCCCTGCGGGACACTGAAGCTTTCTTT CASSPLRDTEAFF
TRBJ2-5 TRBV11-1 TRBD2 . 14 TGTGCCAGCGTACCAGCGGGAGTGGGGCAGACCCAGTACTTC CASVPAGVGQTQYF
TRBJ2-1 TRBV5-1 TRBD2 . 15 TGCGCCAGCAGCAGGACTAGCGGGAGTGGCAATGAGCAGTTCTTC CASSRTSGSGNEQFF
TRBJ1-6 TRBV2 . . 16 TGTGCCAGCAGTGAGCAGACCGGGACATTAAATTCACCCCTCCACTTT CASSEQTGTLNSPLHF
TRBJ2-3 TRBV5-1 . . 14 TGCGCCAGCAAGTTGGCGGGTGAAACAGATACGCAGTATTTT CASKLAGETDTQYF
TRBJ2-2 TRBV28 TRBD1 . 18 TGTGCCAGCAGTTCCGGAGACAGGGGATCTCTGGGCACCGGGGAGCTGTTTTTT CASSSGDRGSLGTGELFF
TRBJ1-5 TRBV5-1 TRBD1 . 16 TGCGCCAGCAGCTTGGGGCCACAGGGGACGGGTCAGCCCCAGCATTTT CASSLGPQGTGQPQHF
TRBJ2-3 TRBV5-1 . . 16 TGCGCCAGCAGCCCCACCCCCTGGACAGCCCCAGATACGCAGTATTTT CASSPTPWTAPDTQYF
TRBJ2-5 TRBV19 TRBD1 . 14 TGTGCCAGTAGTAGGGGACAGGCGAGGGAGACCCAGTACTTC CASSRGQARETQYF
TRBJ1-1 TRBV27 . . 15 TGTGCCAGCACTACCAAGGGAGGATTGAACACTGAAGCTTTCTTT CASTTKGGLNTEAFF
TRBJ2-5 TRBV2 . . 14 TGTGCCAGCAGTCTATCCTTCGGGGAAAAGACCCAGTACTTC CASSLSFGEKTQYF
TRBJ1-2 TRBV10-3 . . 14 TGTGCCATCAGTGAGTCTTCGGTTTCGGGGGGCTACACCTTC CAISESSVSGGYTF
TRBJ1-2 TRBV6-5 . . 11 TGTGCCAGCACAGGCATGGATGGCTACACCTTC CASTGMDGYTF
TRBJ1-1 TRBV11-2 . . 12 TGTGCCAGCAGCTTATCTCGCGGGAGGGCTTTCTTT CASSLSRGRAFF
TRBJ1-4 TRBV29-1 TRBD1 once 14 TGCAGCGTTGGACAGGGGGCATATAATGAAAAACTGTTTTTT CSVGQGAYNEKLFF
TRBJ2-7 TRBV7-9 TRBD1 . 14 TGTGCCAGCAGCTCAACAGGGGGCAAGTACGAGCAGTACTTC CASSSTGGKYEQYF
TRBJ2-7 TRBV2 . . 12 TGTGCCAGCAGGCAGGATACCTACGAGCAGTACTTC CASRQDTYEQYF
TRBJ1-1 TRBV6-1 TRBD1 . 13 TGTGCCAGCAGTGAAAAGGGGGCCTTTGAAGCTTTCTTT CASSEKGAFEAFF
TRBJ2-5 TRBV7-2 . . 15 TGTGCCAGCAGCTTAGGCCAGGCCATCCAAGAGACCCAGTACTTC CASSLGQAIQETQYF
TRBJ2-3 TRBV11-3 . few 16 TGTGCCAGCAGCTCTTCAGCTGACACCATTATCGATACGCAGTATTTT CASSSSADTIIDTQYF
TRBJ2-7 TRBV10-3 TRBD1 . 16 TGTGCCAGCGAAGTAAAACCGGGACAGGGATCCTACGAGCAGTACTTC CASEVKPGQGSYEQYF
TRBJ1-2 TRBV7-2 . . 12 TGTGCCAGCACCGTCCCGGGATCGGGCTACACCTTC CASTVPGSGYTF
TRBJ2-7 TRBV5-1 TRBD1 . 14 TGCGCCAGCAGCAAGAATACAGGGGGGAACGAGCAGTACTTC CASSKNTGGNEQYF
TRBJ1-2 TRBV7-8 . . 14 TGTGCCAGCAGCTTGTCCAGGGGTGGCTATGGCTACACCTTC CASSLSRGGYGYTF
TRBJ1-2 TRBV5-1 TRBD1 few 14 TGCGCCAGCAGCTTCCGGGACAGCAACTATGGCTACACCTTC CASSFRDSNYGYTF
TRBJ2-3 TRBV27 . . 14 TGTGCCAGCAACCGCATCAGGGCGGGGGATACGCAGTATTTT CASNRIRAGDTQYF
TRBJ1-1 TRBV18 . . 13 TGTGCCAGCTCACCAACCCCCGGTAGTGAAGCTTTCTTT CASSPTPGSEAFF
TRBJ1-4 TRBV6-1 . . 11 TGTGCCAGCAGCAGGAATGAAAAACTGTTTTTT CASSRNEKLFF
TRBJ1-1 TRBV10-1 TRBD1 . 13 TGCGCCAGCAGTGAGTCGATCGGACAGGCGGCTTTCTTT CASSESIGQAAFF
TRBJ1-5 TRBV19 TRBD1 . 17 TGTGCCAGTAGTATAGCTGCCCATAACAGGGGTTATCAGCCCCAGCATTTT CASSIAAHNRGYQPQHF
TRBJ2-1 TRBV6-6 TRBD2 . 12 TGTGCGGCTAGCGGGAGGTACAATGAGCAGTTCTTC CAASGRYNEQFF
TRBJ1-1 TRBV19 . . 13 TGTGCCAGTAGTACAACAGTGAACACTGAAGCTTTCTTT CASSTTVNTEAFF
TRBJ2-3 TRBV30 TRBD1 once 13 TGTGCCTGGAGGACAGGGTACACAGATACGCAGTATTTT CAWRTGYTDTQYF
TRBJ1-1 TRBV5-4 TRBD1 . 20 TGTGCCAGCAGTCACCGTGAGACAGGGGGCCTTTTTTTACGAAACACTGAAGCTTTCTTT CASSHRETGGLFLRNTEAFF
TRBJ1-2 TRBV19 TRBD1 . 15 TGTGCCAGTGGACGACAGGGCTCCGCTGACTATGGCTACACCTTC CASGRQGSADYGYTF
TRBJ2-1 TRBV7-9 TRBD1 . 17 TGTGCCAGCAGCCAAAAGCCGGGACAGCCCTGGGGTAGTGAGCAGTTCTTC CASSQKPGQPWGSEQFF
TRBJ2-5 TRBV6-1 TRBD2 once 17 TGTGCCAGCAGTGAAGCGGTAGCTAGCGGGGGGCAAGAGACCCAGTACTTC CASSEAVASGGQETQYF